This TCR beta chain was found in a study of blood T cell repertoires in COVID-19. Study as a whole: Acute-phase and convalescent COVID-19 samples originated in the United States, Italy and Spain. PBMCs, B-cell-depleted T cells, or T cells were the source of the cDNA or gDNA that made up the material.

Between the trimmed V and J ends, which lost 0 bases and 4 bases, there was a span of 12 bases. The CDR3 length is 15 residues. Germline V gene data show CDR1 as LGHNA and CDR2 as YNFKEQ. Per the original data handling: Estimation of nucleated cell counts was performed using reference gene primer amplification. Clones were sequenced by immunoSEQ multiplex PCR, and TCRdb holds only the in-frame ones, with some missing. V and J calls and clone size are given by that table; D and trimming were obtained from the DNA. Of around 26,000 clones listed, 75% to 85% are singletons. What was sequenced was peripheral blood. The TCR originated in a human donor in a cohort sampled during active COVID-19. The V call is TRBV4-2, the J call TRBJ1-2; D may be TRBD1 (6 bases). The CDR3 reads CASSQESGRGYGYTF. CDR3 DNA sequence: TGTGCCAGCAGCCAAGAATCGGGCAGGGGCTATGGCTACACCTTC.